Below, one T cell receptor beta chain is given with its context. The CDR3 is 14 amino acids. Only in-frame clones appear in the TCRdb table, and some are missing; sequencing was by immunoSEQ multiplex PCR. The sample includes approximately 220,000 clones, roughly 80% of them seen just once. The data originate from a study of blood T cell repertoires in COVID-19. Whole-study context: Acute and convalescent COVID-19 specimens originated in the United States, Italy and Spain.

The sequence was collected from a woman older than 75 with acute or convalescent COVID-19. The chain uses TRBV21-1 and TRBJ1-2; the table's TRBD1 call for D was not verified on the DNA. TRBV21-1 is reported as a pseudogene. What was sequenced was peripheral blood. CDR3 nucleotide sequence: TGTGCCAGGGGCCCAGGGGATCGCGACTATGGCTACACCTTC. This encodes CARGPGDRDYGYTF.